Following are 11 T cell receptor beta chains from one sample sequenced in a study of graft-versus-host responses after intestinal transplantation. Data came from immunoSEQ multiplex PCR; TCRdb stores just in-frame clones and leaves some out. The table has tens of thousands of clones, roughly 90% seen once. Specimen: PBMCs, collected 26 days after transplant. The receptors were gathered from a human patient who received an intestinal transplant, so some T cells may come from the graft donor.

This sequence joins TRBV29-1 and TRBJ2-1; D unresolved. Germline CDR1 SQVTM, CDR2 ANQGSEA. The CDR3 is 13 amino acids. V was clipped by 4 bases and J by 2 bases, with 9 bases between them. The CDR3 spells CSVGRSAYNEQFF. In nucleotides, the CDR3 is TGCAGCGTTGGCAGGTCTGCCTACAATGAGCAGTTCTTC.

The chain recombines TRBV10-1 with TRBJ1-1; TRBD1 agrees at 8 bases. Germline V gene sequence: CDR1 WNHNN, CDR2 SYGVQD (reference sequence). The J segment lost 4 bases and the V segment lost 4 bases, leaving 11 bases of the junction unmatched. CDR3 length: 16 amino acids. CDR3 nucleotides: TGCGCCAGCAGTGGGGCAGGGGGCGCCCTGGGCACTGAAGCTTTCTTT. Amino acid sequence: CASSGAGGALGTEAFF.

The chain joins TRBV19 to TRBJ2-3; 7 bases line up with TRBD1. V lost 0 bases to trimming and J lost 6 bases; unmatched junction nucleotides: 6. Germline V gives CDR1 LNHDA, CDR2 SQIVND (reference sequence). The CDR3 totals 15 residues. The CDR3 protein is CASSIDSIRGDTQYF. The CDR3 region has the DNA TGTGCCAGTAGTATAGACTCCATCAGGGGGGATACGCAGTATTTT.

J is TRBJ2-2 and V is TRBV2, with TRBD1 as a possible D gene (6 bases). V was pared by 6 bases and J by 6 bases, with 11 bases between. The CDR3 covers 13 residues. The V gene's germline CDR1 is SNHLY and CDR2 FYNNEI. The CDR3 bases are TGTGCCAGCAGAGAACAGGGCTCCGGGGAGCTGTTTTTT. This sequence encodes CASREQGSGELFF.

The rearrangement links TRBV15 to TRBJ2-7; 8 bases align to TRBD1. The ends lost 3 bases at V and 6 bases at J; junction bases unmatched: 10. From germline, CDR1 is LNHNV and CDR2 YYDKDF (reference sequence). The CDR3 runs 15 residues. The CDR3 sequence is CATSRGIDRGAEQYF. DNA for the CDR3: TGTGCCACCAGCAGGGGTATCGACAGGGGAGCCGAGCAGTACTTC.

The CDR3 loop reads CASRRGLAGTGELFF. CDR3 sequence (DNA): TGTGCCAGCAGACGCGGACTAGCGGGCACCGGGGAGCTGTTTTTT. The V gene is TRBV5-4, the J gene TRBJ2-2; 11 bases match TRBD2. Trimming cost V 5 bases and J 4 bases; bases outside gene matches: 4. Germline-derived CDR1 and CDR2 are SGHNT and YYREEE (reference sequence). The CDR3 is 15 amino acids.

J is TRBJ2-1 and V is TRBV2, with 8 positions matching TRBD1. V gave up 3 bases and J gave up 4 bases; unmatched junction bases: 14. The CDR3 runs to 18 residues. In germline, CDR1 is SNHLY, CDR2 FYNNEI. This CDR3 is CASSEGRGPRIAYNEQFF. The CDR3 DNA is TGTGCCAGCAGTGAGGGCAGGGGGCCCCGTATAGCGTACAATGAGCAGTTCTTC.

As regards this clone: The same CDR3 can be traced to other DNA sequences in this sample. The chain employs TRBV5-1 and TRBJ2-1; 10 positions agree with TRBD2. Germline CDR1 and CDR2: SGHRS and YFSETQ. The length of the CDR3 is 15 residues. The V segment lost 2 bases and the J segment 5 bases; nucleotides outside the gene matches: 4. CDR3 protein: CASSFFGLADNEQFF. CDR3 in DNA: TGCGCCAGCAGCTTCTTCGGACTAGCGGACAATGAGCAGTTCTTC.

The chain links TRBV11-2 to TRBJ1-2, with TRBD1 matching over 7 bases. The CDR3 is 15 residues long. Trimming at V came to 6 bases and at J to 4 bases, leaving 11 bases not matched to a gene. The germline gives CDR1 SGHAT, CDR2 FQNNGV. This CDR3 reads CASSRTGAQSYGYTF. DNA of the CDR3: TGTGCCAGCAGTCGTACAGGGGCGCAGTCCTATGGCTACACCTTC.

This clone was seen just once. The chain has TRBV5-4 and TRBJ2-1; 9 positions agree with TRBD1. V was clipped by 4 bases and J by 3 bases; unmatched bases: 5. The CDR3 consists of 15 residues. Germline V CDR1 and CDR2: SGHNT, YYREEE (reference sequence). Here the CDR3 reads CASSGTGFYYNEQFF. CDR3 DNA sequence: TGTGCCAGCAGCGGGACAGGGTTTTACTACAATGAGCAGTTCTTC.

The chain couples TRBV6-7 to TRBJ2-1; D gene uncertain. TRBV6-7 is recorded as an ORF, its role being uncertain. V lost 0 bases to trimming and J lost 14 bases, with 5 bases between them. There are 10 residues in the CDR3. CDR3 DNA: TGTGCCAGCAGTTACTCGTGCGAGTTCTTC. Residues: CASSYSCEFF.